A selection of T cell receptor beta chains follows, all from one sample in a study of regulatory T cells in long-lasting Graves disease. One entry per CDR3 protein results from TCRdb running MiXCR on the multiplex PCR reads. The sample records approximately 690,000 distinct CDR3 sequences, about 30% being singletons. Here the sequenced sample was peripheral blood mononuclear cells (PBMCs), taken when the disease was refractory, from a patient treated with antithyroid drugs. The receptors were gathered from a female donor with Graves disease. Both conserved end residues are trimmed from each CDR3. Clone size appears in some rows only: once, few, many, or a class for an expanded clone.

clone_size v_call cdr3_aa
- TRBV11-2 ASSFHPGAVNEKLF
many TRBV2 ASSEASMVQGNGYT
many TRBV28 ASSPNRGWKNNSPLH
once TRBV9 ASRPGQGITGELF
many TRBV2 AGRPGQVHEQY
many TRBV10-3 ARGGASYGYT
few TRBV12-3/TRBV12-4 ASSFEVAGTQETQY
- TRBV7-9 ASSLETTGYGYT
few TRBV6-1 ASRPLVGDLGYGYT
many TRBV27 ASSLRESHGYT
- TRBV30 AWSRTAQETQY
once TRBV18 ASAPGQGAYEQY
few TRBV6-5 ASSYSYPSSYEQY
few TRBV20-1 SARWQVHYEQY
- TRBV19 ASSSRPTNYEQY
- TRBV12-3/TRBV12-4 ASRQGGGYSLLH
- TRBV13 ASSSDPLLDITNNSPLH
- TRBV12-3/TRBV12-4 ASSLQLQAIAF
- TRBV6-1 ASSEGSGQGSNQPQH
- TRBV3-1 ASSRPGRAGPKYEQY
- TRBV30 AWSLGTRGLAEVYEQY
- TRBV11-2 ASSPDRAHLGYT
many TRBV11-2 ASSSNYEQY
few TRBV5-1 ASSFEGVSNQPQH
- TRBV29-1 SVEDRFGMNTEAF
few TRBV5-1 ASSFQGKGTEAF